Listed below are T cell receptor beta chains from one sample, sequenced in a study of T-cell reconstitution after alpha-beta-depleted transplantation in children. TCRdb processed the PCR reads anew with MiXCR; each CDR3 protein has one entry. The repertoire includes about 240,000 distinct CDR3 sequences, roughly 25% of them detected once, and over 2.5% sits in the top ten. The specimen comprised PBMCs, sampled before TCRalphabeta/CD19-depleted stem cell transplant. These receptor sequences come from a girl aged 2 to 9 with Fanconi anemia, due to receive a stem cell transplant. Each CDR3 is given with its conserved first and last residue. D genes are given only for firm matches. Size values are once, few and many counts, or a class for expanded clones, and some rows have none.

d_gene,v_gene,abundance,j_gene,CDR3aa,CDR3nt
-,TRBV20-1,many,TRBJ2-3,CSASIWDGYTDTQYF,TGCAGTGCTAGTATATGGGACGGATACACAGATACGCAGTATTTT
TRBD1,TRBV24-1,-,TRBJ2-3,CATSDGQGLETDTQYF,TGTGCCACCAGTGATGGACAGGGGCTGGAAACAGATACGCAGTATTTT
TRBD1,TRBV19,many,TRBJ2-5,CASSTRTGSLGYQETQYF,TGTGCCAGTAGTACCCGGACAGGGAGCCTCGGTTACCAAGAGACCCAGTACTTC
TRBD1,TRBV29-1,-,TRBJ2-5,CSAEGTGESEETQYF,TGCAGCGCTGAAGGGACAGGGGAATCTGAGGAGACCCAGTACTTC
-,TRBV12-3/TRBV12-4,few,TRBJ1-5,CASTLRVGVNQPQHF,TGTGCCAGCACCCTTAGAGTCGGGGTCAATCAGCCCCAGCATTTT
-,TRBV10-3,many,TRBJ2-7,CAIQTGFSYEQYF,TGTGCCATCCAGACAGGTTTCTCCTACGAGCAGTACTTC
-,TRBV7-2,many,TRBJ2-7,CASSRGVGQRSSYEQYF,TGTGCCAGCAGCCGAGGAGTCGGGCAAAGGAGCTCCTACGAGCAGTACTTC
-,TRBV15,many,TRBJ2-7,CATSRDSRVLSYEQYF,TGTGCCACCAGCAGAGATAGCAGGGTTTTGTCCTACGAGCAGTACTTC
TRBD2,TRBV10-3,many,TRBJ2-1,CAISTGLAGAVWSNEQFF,TGTGCCATCAGTACGGGACTAGCGGGAGCGGTATGGTCCAATGAGCAGTTCTTC
-,TRBV30,-,TRBJ2-7,CAWSTSDYEQYF,TGTGCCTGGAGCACGTCCGACTACGAGCAGTACTTC
-,TRBV18,-,TRBJ2-5,CASSPTRTPQETQYF,TGTGCCAGCTCACCAACGCGGACTCCCCAAGAGACCCAGTACTTC
-,TRBV20-1,-,TRBJ2-5,CSAALQGRETQYF,TGCAGTGCTGCTCTACAGGGGAGGGAGACCCAGTACTTC
-,TRBV7-2,-,TRBJ2-5,CASGRIEETQYF,TGTGCCAGCGGAAGGATTGAAGAGACCCAGTACTTC
-,TRBV20-1,few,TRBJ1-5,CSARDRILGENQPQHF,TGCAGTGCTAGAGATCGTATTTTAGGGGAAAACCAGCCCCAGCATTTT
-,TRBV9,few,TRBJ2-2,CASSVALGLSNTGELFF,TGTGCCAGCAGCGTAGCTCTGGGACTCTCTAACACCGGGGAGCTGTTTTTT
TRBD2,TRBV6-1,many,TRBJ2-7,CASSEGTSGSYEQYF,TGTGCCAGCAGTGAAGGGACTAGCGGCTCCTACGAGCAGTACTTC
-,TRBV7-9,many,TRBJ2-3,CASIRVQDTQYF,TGTGCCAGCATTCGTGTTCAGGATACGCAGTATTTT
-,TRBV18,once,TRBJ2-1,CASSRSGALHEQFF,TGTGCCAGCTCACGCAGCGGTGCCTTGCATGAGCAGTTCTTC
TRBD2,TRBV27,once,TRBJ2-3,CASSFMPSGSTDTQYF,TGTGCCAGCAGTTTTATGCCTAGCGGAAGCACAGATACGCAGTATTTT
-,TRBV20-1,many,TRBJ2-7,CSASGSSYEQYF,TGCAGTGCTAGCGGGAGCTCCTACGAGCAGTACTTC
-,TRBV20-1,many,TRBJ2-7,CSARGRDTTYEQYF,TGCAGTGCTAGAGGCCGGGACACCACCTACGAGCAGTACTTC
TRBD1,TRBV20-1,many,TRBJ2-7,CSARADRATSYEQYF,TGCAGTGCTAGAGCTGACAGGGCCACATCCTACGAGCAGTACTTC
-,TRBV3-1,-,TRBJ2-5,CASRWRAEETQYF,TGTGCCAGCAGGTGGAGGGCCGAAGAGACCCAGTACTTC
-,TRBV29-1,many,TRBJ2-5,CSVEGPSETQYF,TGCAGCGTTGAAGGCCCTTCAGAGACCCAGTACTTC